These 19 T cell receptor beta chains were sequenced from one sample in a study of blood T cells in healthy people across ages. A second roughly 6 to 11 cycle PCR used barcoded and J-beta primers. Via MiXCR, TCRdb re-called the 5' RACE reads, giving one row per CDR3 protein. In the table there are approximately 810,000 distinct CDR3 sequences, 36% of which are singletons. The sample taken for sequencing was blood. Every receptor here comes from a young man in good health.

CDR3 in amino acids: CSARDPYNEQFF. The CDR3 region has the DNA TGCAGTGCTAGAGATCCGTACAATGAGCAGTTCTTC. The chain couples TRBV20-1 to TRBJ2-1, with no clear D. The V end lost 0 bases, the J end lost 4 bases, and 4 bases lay between the germline ends. This CDR3 comprises 12 residues. The germline gives CDR1 DFQATT, CDR2 SNEGSKA (reference sequence).

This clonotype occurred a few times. The CDR3 loop is CASSLWPTGELFF. The CDR3 bases are TGTGCCAGCAGTTTATGGCCAACCGGGGAGCTGTTTTTT. The rearrangement links TRBV27 to TRBJ2-2; D is ambiguous. The germline V and J ends were trimmed by 1 base and 5 bases, with 5 bases remaining between them. The CDR3 totals 13 residues. Germline CDR1 reads MNHEY; CDR2 reads SMNVEV (reference sequence).

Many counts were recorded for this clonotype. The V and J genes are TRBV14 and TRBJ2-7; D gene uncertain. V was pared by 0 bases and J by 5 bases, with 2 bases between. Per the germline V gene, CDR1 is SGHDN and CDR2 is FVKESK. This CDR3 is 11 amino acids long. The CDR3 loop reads CASSQDNEQYF. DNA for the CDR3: TGTGCCAGCAGCCAAGACAACGAGCAGTACTTC. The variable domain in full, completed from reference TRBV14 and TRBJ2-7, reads EAGVTQFPSHSVIEKGQTVTLRCDPISGHDNLYWYRRVMGKEIKFLLHFVKESKQDESGMPNNRFLAERTGGTYSTLKVQPAELEDSGVYFCASSQDNEQYFGPGTRLTVT.

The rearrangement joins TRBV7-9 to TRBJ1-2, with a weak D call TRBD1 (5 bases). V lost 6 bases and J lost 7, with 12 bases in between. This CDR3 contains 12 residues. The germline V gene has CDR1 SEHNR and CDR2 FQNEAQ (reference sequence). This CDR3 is CASRQVPGGYTF. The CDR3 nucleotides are TGTGCCAGCAGACAGGTTCCCGGTGGCTACACCTTC.

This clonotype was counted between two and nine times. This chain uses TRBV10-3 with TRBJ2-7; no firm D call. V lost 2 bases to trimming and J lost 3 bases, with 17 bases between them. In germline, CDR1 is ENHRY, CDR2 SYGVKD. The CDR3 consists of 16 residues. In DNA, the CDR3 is TGTGCCATCAGTGAGCCGAAGGAGCGTATGGTCTACGAGCAGTACTTC. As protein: CAISEPKERMVYEQYF.

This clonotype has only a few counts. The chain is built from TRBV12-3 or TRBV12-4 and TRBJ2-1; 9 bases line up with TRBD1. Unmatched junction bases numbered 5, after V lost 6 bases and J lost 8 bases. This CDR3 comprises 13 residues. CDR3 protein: CASSAGQGYEQFF. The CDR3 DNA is TGTGCCAGCAGCGCCGGACAGGGGTATGAGCAGTTCTTC.

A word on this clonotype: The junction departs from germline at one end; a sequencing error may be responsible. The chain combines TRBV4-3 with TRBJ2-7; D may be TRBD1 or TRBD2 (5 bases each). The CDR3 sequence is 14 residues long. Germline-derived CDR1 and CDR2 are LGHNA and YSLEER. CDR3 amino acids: CASGQTGTYNEQYF. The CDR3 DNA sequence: TGCGCCAGCGGCCAAACCGGGACCTACAATGAGCAGTACTTC.

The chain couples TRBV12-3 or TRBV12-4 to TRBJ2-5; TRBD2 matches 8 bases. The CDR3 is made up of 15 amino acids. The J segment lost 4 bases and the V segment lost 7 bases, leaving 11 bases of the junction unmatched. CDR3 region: CASNRGGPSAETQYF. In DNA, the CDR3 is TGTGCCAGCAACCGGGGGGGTCCCAGTGCAGAGACCCAGTACTTC.

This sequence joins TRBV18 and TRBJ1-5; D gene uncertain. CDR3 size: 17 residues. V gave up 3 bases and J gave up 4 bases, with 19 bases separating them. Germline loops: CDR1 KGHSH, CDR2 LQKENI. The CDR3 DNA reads TGTGCCAGCTCACCCAGAGCGACACCGCTAACGAATCAGCCCCAGCATTTT. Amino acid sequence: CASSPRATPLTNQPQHF.

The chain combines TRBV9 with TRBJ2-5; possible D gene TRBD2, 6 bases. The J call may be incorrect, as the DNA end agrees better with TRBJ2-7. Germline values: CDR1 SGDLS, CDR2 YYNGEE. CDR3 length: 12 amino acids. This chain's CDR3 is CASSEDYGEQYF. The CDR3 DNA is TGTGCCAGCAGCGAGGACTACGGCGAGCAGTACTTC.

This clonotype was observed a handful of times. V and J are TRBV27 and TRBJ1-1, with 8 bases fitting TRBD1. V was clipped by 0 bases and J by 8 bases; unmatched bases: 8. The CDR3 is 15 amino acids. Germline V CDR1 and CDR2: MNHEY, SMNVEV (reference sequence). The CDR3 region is CASSLSLQGASEAFF. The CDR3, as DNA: TGTGCCAGCAGTTTATCCCTGCAGGGGGCATCCGAAGCTTTCTTT.

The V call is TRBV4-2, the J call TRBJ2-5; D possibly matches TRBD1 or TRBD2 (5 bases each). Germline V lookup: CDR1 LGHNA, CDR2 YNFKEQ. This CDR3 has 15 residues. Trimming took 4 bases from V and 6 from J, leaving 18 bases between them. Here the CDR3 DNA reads TGTGCCAGCAGCCCCTCCCATTTTGGGGGACAGACCCAGTACTTC. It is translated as CASSPSHFGGQTQYF.

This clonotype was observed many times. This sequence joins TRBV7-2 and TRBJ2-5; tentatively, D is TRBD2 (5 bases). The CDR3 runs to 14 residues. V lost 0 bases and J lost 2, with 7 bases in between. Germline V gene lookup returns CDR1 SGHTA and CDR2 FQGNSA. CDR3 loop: CASSLARLQETQYF. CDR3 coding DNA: TGTGCCAGCAGCTTAGCGCGACTACAAGAGACCCAGTACTTC.

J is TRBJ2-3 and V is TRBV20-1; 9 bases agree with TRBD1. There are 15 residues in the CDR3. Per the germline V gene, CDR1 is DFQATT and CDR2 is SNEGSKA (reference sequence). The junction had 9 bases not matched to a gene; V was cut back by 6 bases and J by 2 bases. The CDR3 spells CSAIGGQGNTDTQYF. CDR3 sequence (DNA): TGCAGTGCCATAGGGGGACAGGGAAACACAGATACGCAGTATTTT.

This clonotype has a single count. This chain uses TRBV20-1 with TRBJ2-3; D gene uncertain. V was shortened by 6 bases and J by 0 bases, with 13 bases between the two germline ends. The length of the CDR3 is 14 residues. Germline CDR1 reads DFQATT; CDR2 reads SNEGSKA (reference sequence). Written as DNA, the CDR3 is TGCAGTGCCGAGGAGTTCGTTAGCACAGATACGCAGTATTTT. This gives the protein CSAEEFVSTDTQYF.

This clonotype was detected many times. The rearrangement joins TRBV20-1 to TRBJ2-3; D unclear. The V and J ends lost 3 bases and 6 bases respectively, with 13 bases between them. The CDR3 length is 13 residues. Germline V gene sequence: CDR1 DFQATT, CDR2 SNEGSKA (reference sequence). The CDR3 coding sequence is TGCAGTGCTAGTAGGACCAACCGGGATACGCAGTATTTT. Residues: CSASRTNRDTQYF.

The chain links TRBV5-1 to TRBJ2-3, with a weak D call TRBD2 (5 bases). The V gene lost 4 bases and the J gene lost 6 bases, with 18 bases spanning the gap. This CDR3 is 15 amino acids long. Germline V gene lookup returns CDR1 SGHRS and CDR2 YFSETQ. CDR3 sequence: CASSETGISVDTQYF. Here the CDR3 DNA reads TGCGCCAGCAGCGAAACCGGGATTAGCGTCGATACGCAGTATTTT.

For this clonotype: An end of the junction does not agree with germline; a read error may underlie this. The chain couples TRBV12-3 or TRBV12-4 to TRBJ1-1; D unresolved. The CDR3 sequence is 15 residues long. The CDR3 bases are TGTGTCAGCAGCCAAGGTAAATTAGAGAGGACTGAAGCTTTCTTT. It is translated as CVSSQGKLERTEAFF.

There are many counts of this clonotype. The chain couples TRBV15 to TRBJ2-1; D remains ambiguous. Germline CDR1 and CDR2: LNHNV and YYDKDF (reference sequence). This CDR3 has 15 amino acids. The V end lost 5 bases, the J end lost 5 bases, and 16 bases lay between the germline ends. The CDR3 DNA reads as TGTGCCACCAGCCCCAACCCAAGGGCTGACAATGAGCAGTTCTTC. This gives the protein CATSPNPRADNEQFF.